These 10 T cell receptor beta chains were all obtained from the same sample, sequenced in a study of Ad26.COV2.S vaccination and SARS-CoV-2 variants. Repertoires were generated with immunoSEQ multiplex PCR, while TCRdb's copy carries only in-frame clones and drops some. The repertoire holds roughly 300,000 clones, around 89% seen once, with 5% in the top ten. Treatment in this sample: about 20 received Ad26.COV2.S at low or high dose, single or two shots; 5 received placebo; per-sample allocation not given. Repertoires come from day 63 after the first vaccine or placebo injection. This specimen consisted of peripheral blood, obtained in a trial of Ad26.COV2.S vaccine versus placebo. The receptors derive from a person aged 18-65 years who received the Ad26.COV2.S COVID-19 vaccine or a placebo.

This clone occurred a few times. The J gene is TRBJ1-5, the V gene TRBV19, with no clear D. V lost 5 bases to trimming and J lost 5 bases, with 16 bases between them. CDR1 and CDR2 from the germline V gene are LNHDA and SQIVND (reference sequence). The CDR3 loop spans 15 amino acids. Here the CDR3 DNA reads TGTGCCAGTAGTCCTTTCCGGGCTAGGGATCAGCCCCAGCATTTT. This sequence encodes CASSPFRARDQPQHF.

V is TRBV30 and J is TRBJ2-3, with D perhaps matching TRBD2 (6 bases). Germline loops: CDR1 GTSNPN, CDR2 SVGIG (reference sequence). Trimming took off 0 bases at V and 4 bases at J, with 20 bases between the two ends. There are 17 residues in the CDR3. The CDR3 region has the DNA TGTGCCTGGAGTGTACCTGATTGGGCGGCGGGGCCAGATACGCAGTATTTT. It encodes CAWSVPDWAAGPDTQYF.

The chain couples TRBV30 to TRBJ1-3, with a possible D match to TRBD1 (6 bases). The CDR3 runs 13 residues. The V end lost 4 bases, the J end lost 2 bases, and 9 bases lay between the germline ends. Per the germline V gene, CDR1 is GTSNPN and CDR2 is SVGIG (reference sequence). The CDR3: CAWTRTAGNTIYF. The DNA of the CDR3 is TGTGCCTGGACCCGGACAGCTGGAAACACCATATATTTT.

This chain connects TRBV29-1 to TRBJ2-1; D ambiguous. Germline V CDR1 and CDR2: SQVTM, ANQGSEA. With 4 bases removed from V and 6 bases from J, the gap between germline ends came to 10 bases. There are 12 residues in the CDR3. CDR3 bases: TGCAGCGTTGGCCGGGCCCTCAATGAGCAGTTCTTC. Translating it yields CSVGRALNEQFF.

V gene TRBV5-6 combines with J gene TRBJ2-4; D unclear. Germline V gives CDR1 SGHDT, CDR2 YYEEEE. The CDR3 covers 16 residues. The V and J ends lost 2 bases and 5 bases respectively, with 17 bases between them. The CDR3 protein is CASSFMDAVNQNIQYF. The CDR3 DNA reads as TGTGCCAGCAGCTTTATGGACGCTGTCAATCAAAACATTCAGTACTTC.

The rearrangement joins TRBV28 to TRBJ1-3, with D maybe TRBD1 (5 bases). This CDR3 has 14 residues. V was pared by 6 bases and J by 2 bases, with 11 bases between. Germline V CDR1 and CDR2: MDHEN, SYDVKM. The CDR3: CASRSRGAGNTIYF. The CDR3 region has the DNA TGTGCCAGCAGGAGTAGGGGCGCTGGAAACACCATATATTTT.

V is TRBV11-2 and J is TRBJ2-5; D is ambiguous. V dropped 3 bases and J dropped 0 bases, with 5 bases sitting between them. The CDR3 extends over 13 amino acids. Germline V CDR1 and CDR2: SGHAT, FQNNGV. CDR3 amino acids: CASSLGHQETQYF. Written as DNA, the CDR3 is TGTGCCAGCAGCTTGGGCCACCAAGAGACCCAGTACTTC.

The J gene is TRBJ1-1, the V gene TRBV3-1 (or the pseudogene TRBV3-2); D ambiguous. Germline values: CDR1 LGHDT, CDR2 YNNKEL (reference sequence). This CDR3 is 13 amino acids long. The V and J ends lost 5 bases and 0 bases respectively, with 7 bases between them. CDR3 sequence reads: CASSSDLNTEAFF. The CDR3, as DNA: TGTGCCAGCAGCTCGGACCTGAACACTGAAGCTTTCTTT.

The rearrangement uses TRBV5-1 and TRBJ2-1, with D unresolved. Germline CDR1 is SGHRS and CDR2 is YFSETQ. The CDR3 is 14 amino acids. V was shortened by 0 bases and J by 7 bases, with 11 bases between the two germline ends. The CDR3 DNA reads TGCGCCAGCAGCTTGGCTAGGAGCAGAAATGAGCAGTTCTTC. Protein: CASSLARSRNEQFF. Variable domain in full (rest from reference TRBV5-1 and TRBJ2-1): KAGVTQTPRYLIKTRGQQVTLSCSPISGHRSVSWYQQTPGQGLQFLFEYFSETQRNKGNFPGRFSGRQFSNSRSEMNVSTLELGDSALYLCASSLARSRNEQFFGPGTRLTVL.

J is TRBJ2-7 and V is TRBV28; D tentatively reads TRBD1 or TRBD2 (5 bases each). The CDR3 consists of 15 residues. Trimming cost V 6 bases and J 3 bases, with 18 bases left between them. Germline-derived CDR1 and CDR2 are MDHEN and SYDVKM. DNA for the CDR3: TGTGCCAGCAGAGGTTCAGGCAGGGACCTCTACGAGCAGTACTTC. This encodes CASRGSGRDLYEQYF.